What follows are 31 T cell receptor beta chains derived from one specimen sequenced in a study of T-cell memory formation after mild COVID-19. TCRdb redid the calling of the 5' RACE reads with MiXCR, one entry per CDR3 protein. The data contain about 210,000 distinct CDR3 sequences, roughly a tenth of them singletons. Sequenced input: PBMCs or a T cell subset sorted from them (not recorded which). All receptors come from a man in his late teens or twenties who had mild COVID-19 (a few samples of this study predate the infection). Cell type and time point are not known.

This clonotype occurred a few times. The chain uses TRBV7-2 and TRBJ1-1, with 11 nucleotides matching TRBD1. The CDR3 runs 14 residues. V dropped 5 bases and J dropped 5; count of bases not matched to a gene: 4. From germline, CDR1 is SGHTA and CDR2 FQGNSA. The CDR3 loop is CASSGQGALTEAFF. The CDR3 region has the DNA TGTGCCAGCAGCGGACAGGGGGCTCTTACTGAAGCTTTCTTT. The entire variable domain, with the rest obtained from reference TRBV7-2 and TRBJ1-1, is as follows: GAGVSQSPSNKVTEKGKDVELRCDPISGHTALYWYRQSLGQGLEFLIYFQGNSAPDKSGLPSDRFSAERTGGSVSTLTIQRTQQEDSAVYLCASSGQGALTEAFFGQGTRLTVV.

J is TRBJ2-2 and V is TRBV11-3, with 9 bases matching TRBD2. J lost 3 bases, V lost 5 bases, and 7 bases had no gene match. The CDR3 runs 16 residues. Germline CDR1 reads SGHNT; CDR2 reads YENEEA. This CDR3 reads CASSHRASGDTGELFF. CDR3 nucleotide sequence: TGTGCCAGCAGCCACAGGGCTAGCGGGGACACCGGGGAGCTGTTTTTT.

This clonotype has only a few counts. V gene TRBV20-1 combines with J gene TRBJ1-2; D perhaps matches TRBD1 (6 bases). V was shortened by 6 bases and J by 8 bases, with 16 bases between the two germline ends. The germline V gene encodes CDR1 DFQATT and CDR2 SNEGSKA (reference sequence). This CDR3 has 12 amino acids. The CDR3 spells CSATMGQRGYTF. The CDR3 coding sequence is TGCAGTGCCACTATGGGACAACGCGGCTACACCTTC.

The chain couples TRBV7-9 to TRBJ1-1; no clear D. Trimming cost V 5 bases and J 0 bases, with 16 bases left between them. The CDR3 is made up of 16 amino acids. Germline V gene data show CDR1 as SEHNR and CDR2 as FQNEAQ (reference sequence). The CDR3: CASSPYRGGMNTEAFF. As DNA, the CDR3 is TGTGCCAGCAGCCCCTATCGAGGTGGGATGAACACTGAAGCTTTCTTT.

The chain links TRBV7-2 to TRBJ2-6; D unresolved. Germline V gene lookup returns CDR1 SGHTA and CDR2 FQGNSA. CDR3 size: 18 residues. V dropped 1 base and J dropped 0 bases, with 13 bases sitting between them. Here the CDR3 DNA reads TGTGCCAGCAGCTTAGAGGGCAGGTTACTCTCTGGGGCCAACGTCCTGACTTTC. It specifies CASSLEGRLLSGANVLTF.

This clonotype was seen only a few times. The rearrangement joins TRBV5-6 to TRBJ1-5; D uncertain. The CDR3 loop spans 15 amino acids. CDR1 is SGHDT and CDR2 is YYEEEE in the germline V gene. The V gene lost 4 bases and the J gene lost 3 bases, with 14 bases spanning the gap. The CDR3 DNA sequence: TGTGCCAGCAGCCTCGGACGGGCCCACAATCAGCCCCAGCATTTT. Protein sequence: CASSLGRAHNQPQHF.

This clonotype came up many times. This chain uses TRBV5-1 with TRBJ2-3; 11 bases map to TRBD2. Germline values: CDR1 SGHRS, CDR2 YFSETQ. CDR3 length equals 16 residues. Trimming removed 4 bases from V and 2 bases from J; junction bases left unmatched: 6. Written as DNA, the CDR3 is TGCGCCAGCAGCGGAGGGACTAGCGGATTCACAGATACGCAGTATTTT. Translated, it gives CASSGGTSGFTDTQYF.

This sequence joins TRBV4-1 and TRBJ2-2, with 14 nucleotides matching TRBD2. CDR1 is MGHRA, CDR2 YSYEKL, per germline. Trimming at V came to 3 bases and at J to 3 bases, leaving 3 bases not matched to a gene. This CDR3 contains 17 residues. The CDR3 reads CASSQGLAGVYTGELFF. CDR3 in DNA: TGCGCCAGCAGCCAGGGACTAGCGGGGGTGTACACCGGGGAGCTGTTTTTT.

This clonotype has just one count. The chain uses TRBV20-1 and TRBJ1-4, with TRBD1 matching 7 bases. V was pared by 5 bases and J by 8 bases, with 8 bases of the junction left unmatched. Germline CDR1 reads DFQATT; CDR2 reads SNEGSKA (reference sequence). This CDR3 is built from 13 residues. The CDR3 nucleotides read TGCAGTGCTGGAACAGGGGTAATCGAAAAACTGTTTTTT. This translates into CSAGTGVIEKLFF.

The table lists this clonotype with a few counts. The chain uses TRBV10-2 and TRBJ1-4, with a weak D call TRBD1 (5 bases). The CDR3 extends over 13 amino acids. Germline CDR1 and CDR2: WSHSY and SAAADI. The V and J ends lost 7 bases and 5 bases respectively, with 11 bases between them. CDR3 sequence reads: CASKGQSNEKLFF. The CDR3 region has the DNA TGCGCCAGCAAGGGGCAGTCGAATGAAAAACTGTTTTTT.

The chain joins TRBV3-1 to TRBJ2-7; 8 bases fit TRBD1. V gave up 2 bases and J gave up 5 bases; unmatched junction bases: 8. Germline V lookup: CDR1 LGHDT, CDR2 YNNKEL (reference sequence). The CDR3 sequence is 15 residues long. The CDR3 reads CASSQTPTGVHEQYV. The DNA of the CDR3 is TGTGCCAGCAGCCAAACCCCGACAGGGGTCCACGAGCAGTACGTC.

This clonotype was observed a few times. The chain couples TRBV7-3 to TRBJ2-5; D is tentatively TRBD1 or TRBD2 (5 bases each). Germline CDR1 SGHTA, CDR2 FQGTGA. Between the trimmed V and J ends, which lost 6 bases and 2 bases, there was a span of 16 bases. The CDR3 extends over 15 amino acids. The CDR3 spells CASSTGGTGQETQYF. The CDR3 nucleotides read TGTGCCAGCAGTACCGGTGGGACGGGTCAAGAGACCCAGTACTTC.

This clonotype was seen only a few times. The chain has TRBV5-1 and TRBJ1-1; tentatively, D is TRBD1 (6 bases). The V and J ends lost 1 base and 0 bases respectively, with 16 bases between them. CDR3 length: 17 amino acids. Germline V lookup: CDR1 SGHRS, CDR2 YFSETQ. The CDR3 coding sequence is TGCGCCAGCAGCTTGCTTCCCCAGGGGAGTGTGAACACTGAAGCTTTCTTT. It is translated as CASSLLPQGSVNTEAFF.

This clonotype was seen a handful of times. V gene TRBV9 combines with J gene TRBJ1-1; TRBD1 matches at 10 bases. V dropped 4 bases and J dropped 5; count of bases not matched to a gene: 11. The CDR3 has 16 residues. Germline loops: CDR1 SGDLS, CDR2 YYNGEE. CDR3 sequence (DNA): TGTGCCAGCAGCACCGGGACAGGGGCGAAGATTACTGAAGCTTTCTTT. The encoded protein is CASSTGTGAKITEAFF.

This clonotype showed up just once. The rearrangement joins TRBV28 to TRBJ2-5; 7 positions match TRBD1. This CDR3 contains 15 residues. The germline CDR1 and CDR2 sequences are MDHEN and SYDVKM. Germline trimming cut 6 bases from V and 5 bases from J; bases unmatched to any gene: 12. CDR3 in DNA: TGTGCCAGCAGCCCCGACAGGGTACTTGGGGAGACCCAGTACTTC. It is translated as CASSPDRVLGETQYF.

This clonotype was seen more than once but under ten times. V usage is TRBV11-2 and J usage is TRBJ2-3; 7 bases are a match to TRBD1. The CDR3 loop spans 18 amino acids. The trim removed 1 base at V and 3 bases at J, leaving 13 bases unmatched. Germline loops: CDR1 SGHAT, CDR2 FQNNGV. The CDR3 sequence: CASSLVPGAGGLTDTQYF. CDR3 DNA sequence: TGTGCCAGCAGCTTAGTCCCCGGGGCAGGGGGATTGACAGATACGCAGTATTTT. The complete variable domain, with remaining parts taken from reference TRBV11-2 and TRBJ2-3, reads EAGVAQSPRYKIIEKRQSVAFWCNPISGHATLYWYQQILGQGPKLLIQFQNNGVVDDSQLPKDRFSAERLKGVDSTLKIQPAKLEDSAVYLCASSLVPGAGGLTDTQYFGPGTRLTVL.

In its sample, this clonotype was seen many times. The chain is built from TRBV18 and TRBJ2-2; possibly TRBD2 for D (5 bases). V was cut by 0 bases and J by 6 bases, with 11 bases left in between. Germline loops: CDR1 KGHSH, CDR2 LQKENI. There are 15 residues in the CDR3. As DNA, the CDR3 is TGTGCCAGCTCACCACCGTCGGGGTCCGCCGGGGAGCTGTTTTTT. It yields the protein CASSPPSGSAGELFF.

This clonotype showed up many times. The chain recombines TRBV29-1 with TRBJ2-2; unclear D gene. This CDR3 contains 13 residues. V lost 3 bases and J lost 0, with 5 bases in between. Germline CDR1 reads SQVTM; CDR2 reads ANQGSEA. CDR3 DNA: TGCAGCGTTGACCCAACGAACACCGGGGAGCTGTTTTTT. The encoded protein is CSVDPTNTGELFF.

The chain combines TRBV29-1 with TRBJ1-2; perhaps TRBD1 as D (5 bases). Germline V CDR1 and CDR2: SQVTM, ANQGSEA. The CDR3 has 13 residues. Trimming removed 6 bases from V and 6 bases from J, with 17 bases in between. CDR3 bases: TGCAGCGTATTCCTTAAGGGAGGGGATGGCTACACCTTC. Translated, it gives CSVFLKGGDGYTF. The full variable domain, in which reference TRBV29-1 and TRBJ1-2 provide the parts outside the CDR3, is SAVISQKPSRDICQRGTSLTIQCQVDSQVTMMFWYRQQPGQSLTLIATANQGSEATYESGFVIDKFPISRPNLTFSTLTVSNMSPEDSSIYLCSVFLKGGDGYTFGSGTRLTVV.

This clonotype was seen a few times. This chain uses TRBV12-3 or TRBV12-4 with TRBJ1-5, with 7 bases that match TRBD1. V shed 1 base and J 5 bases; nucleotides not matched to a gene: 5. There are 15 residues in the CDR3. Here the CDR3 DNA reads TGTGCCAGCAGTTTAGGCGACAGGGTATATCAGCCCCAGCATTTT. Amino acid sequence: CASSLGDRVYQPQHF.

This clonotype was detected a few times. V usage is TRBV18 and J usage is TRBJ2-1; TRBD2 is a possible D gene (5 bases). This CDR3 contains 11 residues. The germline CDR1 and CDR2 sequences are KGHSH and LQKENI. V lost 8 bases, J lost 7 bases, and 9 bases lay in between. The chain's CDR3 is CASKRMNEQFF. The CDR3 region has the DNA TGTGCCAGCAAGCGGATGAATGAGCAGTTCTTC.

The chain has TRBV11-2 and TRBJ2-5; 13 bases line up with TRBD2. The CDR3 runs to 16 residues. The ends lost 5 bases at V and 5 bases at J; junction bases unmatched: 8. CDR1 and CDR2 from the germline V gene are SGHAT and FQNNGV. The CDR3 spells CASSTRLAGGLETQYF. CDR3 DNA sequence: TGTGCCAGCAGCACCCGACTAGCGGGGGGCCTGGAGACCCAGTACTTC. Full variable domain (missing parts from reference TRBV11-2 and TRBJ2-5): EAGVAQSPRYKIIEKRQSVAFWCNPISGHATLYWYQQILGQGPKLLIQFQNNGVVDDSQLPKDRFSAERLKGVDSTLKIQPAKLEDSAVYLCASSTRLAGGLETQYFGPGTRLLVL.

This clonotype was recorded a few times. This chain joins TRBV10-3 and TRBJ2-5, with 10 bases identical to TRBD1. The CDR3 runs 15 residues. Germline CDR1 and CDR2: ENHRY and SYGVKD. V lost 7 bases, J lost 5 bases, and 10 bases stayed unmatched. Here the CDR3 reads CAIKSFDRGHETQYF. CDR3 DNA: TGTGCCATCAAGAGCTTCGACAGGGGGCATGAGACCCAGTACTTC.

This clonotype has at least ten counts. J is TRBJ1-1 and V is TRBV18; 10 nucleotides match TRBD1. Trimming at V came to 2 bases and at J to 10 bases, leaving 4 bases not matched to a gene. CDR3 length equals 13 residues. CDR1 is KGHSH and CDR2 is LQKENI in the germline V gene. CDR3 sequence: CASSPSDRGAAFF. The CDR3 nucleotides are TGTGCCAGCTCACCATCGGACAGGGGGGCAGCTTTCTTT.

The chain recombines TRBV7-2 with TRBJ1-1, with D maybe TRBD1 (6 bases). The CDR3 loop spans 13 amino acids. The germline gives CDR1 SGHTA, CDR2 FQGNSA. V lost 5 bases, J lost 3 bases, and 10 bases lay in between. CDR3 coding DNA: TGTGCCAGCAGCCAGAGGGGGGACACTGAAGCTTTCTTT. Translating it yields CASSQRGDTEAFF.

The table lists this clonotype with many counts. This chain connects TRBV5-1 to TRBJ2-3, with D possibly being TRBD1 (6 bases). Looked up from germline, CDR1 is SGHRS and CDR2 is YFSETQ. The CDR3 spans 15 residues. The V end lost 3 bases, the J end lost 4 bases, and 15 bases lay between the germline ends. The CDR3 is CASSSTGLGPDTQYF. CDR3 coding DNA: TGCGCCAGCAGCTCGACAGGCCTGGGGCCAGATACGCAGTATTTT.

This sequence joins TRBV20-1 and TRBJ1-2; the D gene is possibly TRBD1 (5 bases). Germline V CDR1 and CDR2: DFQATT, SNEGSKA (reference sequence). CDR3 size: 12 residues. V was trimmed by 3 bases and J by 4 bases, leaving 9 bases between them. CDR3 nucleotides: TGCAGTGCTAGCGAGGGGATCTATGGCTACACCTTC. Translated, it gives CSASEGIYGYTF.

The rearrangement links TRBV4-1 to TRBJ2-3; D tentatively fits TRBD1 or TRBD2 (6 bases each). The V end lost 3 bases, the J end lost 6 bases, and 19 bases lay between the germline ends. CDR1 is MGHRA and CDR2 is YSYEKL in the germline V gene. This CDR3 has 16 residues. The CDR3 DNA follows: TGCGCCAGCAGCCACCGGGAAGGGGGGCGGTCTGATACGCAGTATTTT. Protein: CASSHREGGRSDTQYF.

The sample holds many counts of this clonotype. This chain uses TRBV7-6 with TRBJ2-7; D might be TRBD1 or TRBD2, each matching 7 bases. CDR1 and CDR2 from the germline V gene are SGHVS and FNYEAQ. Trimming removed 3 bases at V and 0 bases at J, with 9 bases between. The length of the CDR3 is 14 residues. The CDR3: CASSFRGGSYEQYF. CDR3 bases: TGTGCCAGCAGCTTCAGGGGGGGCTCCTACGAGCAGTACTTC. The whole variable domain, remainder taken from reference TRBV7-6 and TRBJ2-7, is GAGVSQSPRYKVTKRGQDVALRCDPISGHVSLYWYRQALGQGPEFLTYFNYEAQQDKSGLPNDRFSAERPEGSISTLTIQRTEQRDSAMYRCASSFRGGSYEQYFGPGTRLTVT.

This chain connects TRBV7-2 to TRBJ2-7; tentative D call: TRBD1 (5 bases). The CDR3 sequence is 14 residues long. Trimming pared 8 bases from V and 6 bases from J, leaving 20 bases between. The germline V gene encodes CDR1 SGHTA and CDR2 FQGNSA. The CDR3 here is CASSPTGQGTEQYV. The CDR3 DNA is TGTGCCAGCTCCCCCACGGGCCAGGGAACCGAGCAGTACGTC.

Ten or more counts support this clonotype. The chain carries TRBV6-6 and TRBJ1-2; perhaps TRBD1 as D (6 bases). Deletions cut 5 bases from V and 1 base from J, with 17 bases between. Germline CDR1 reads MNHNY; CDR2 reads SVGAGI (reference sequence). This CDR3 comprises 16 residues. The CDR3 reads CASSDGGEGGNYGYTF. CDR3 DNA sequence: TGTGCCAGCAGTGACGGAGGGGAAGGGGGTAACTATGGCTACACCTTC.